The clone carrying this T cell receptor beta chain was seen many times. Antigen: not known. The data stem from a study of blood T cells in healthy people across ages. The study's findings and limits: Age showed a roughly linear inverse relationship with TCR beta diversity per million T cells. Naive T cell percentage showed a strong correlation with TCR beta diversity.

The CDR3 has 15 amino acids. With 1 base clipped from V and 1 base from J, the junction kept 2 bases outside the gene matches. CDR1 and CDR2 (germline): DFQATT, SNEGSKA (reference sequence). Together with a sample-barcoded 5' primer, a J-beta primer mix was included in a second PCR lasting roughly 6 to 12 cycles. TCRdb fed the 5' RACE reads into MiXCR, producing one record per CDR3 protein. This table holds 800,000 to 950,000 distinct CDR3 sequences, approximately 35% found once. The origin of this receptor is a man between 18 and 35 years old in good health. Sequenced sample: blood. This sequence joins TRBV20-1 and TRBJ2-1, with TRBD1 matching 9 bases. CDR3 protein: CSARGTGDSYNEQFF. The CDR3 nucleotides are TGCAGTGCTAGAGGGACAGGGGATTCCTACAATGAGCAGTTCTTC.